Sequencing of this TCR beta chain was carried out in a study of cytomegalovirus exposure and HLA in healthy donors. In regard to this clone: Its cognate antigen is unknown.

PCR primers comprised 60 Vbeta and 13 Jbeta primers. Assay: immunoSEQ multiplex PCR; the TCRdb copy retains only in-frame clones and omits some. Of 150,000 to 200,000 clones in the sample, about 85% were seen once. Findings and caveats of the study: The analysis excluded some indistinguishable V segments, including TRBV6-2 and TRBV6-3.

This CDR3 has 16 residues. The germline V gene has CDR1 SGHAT and CDR2 FQNNGV. Trimming at V came to 5 bases and at J to 0 bases, leaving 7 bases not matched to a gene. The sequenced sample was PBMCs. The sequence derives from a boy between 2 and 10 years old in good health and CMV-seronegative. The V call is TRBV11-2, the J call TRBJ2-4; 7 bases line up with TRBD1. In DNA, the CDR3 is TGTGCCAGCAGCCATAACAGGGGAATAGCCAAAAACATTCAGTACTTC. Its translation is CASSHNRGIAKNIQYF.